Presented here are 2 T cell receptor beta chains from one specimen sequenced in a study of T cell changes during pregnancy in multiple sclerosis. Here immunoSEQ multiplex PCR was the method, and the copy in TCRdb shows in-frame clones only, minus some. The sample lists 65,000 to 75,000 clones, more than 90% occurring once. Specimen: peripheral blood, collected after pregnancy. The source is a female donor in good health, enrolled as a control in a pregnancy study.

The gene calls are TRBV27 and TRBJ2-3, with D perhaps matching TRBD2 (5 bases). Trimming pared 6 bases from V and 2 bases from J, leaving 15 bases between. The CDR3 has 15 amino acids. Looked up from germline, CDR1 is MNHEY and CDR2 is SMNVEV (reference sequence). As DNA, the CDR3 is TGTGCCAGCAGGAAAAGCGGATTGGCCACAGATACGCAGTATTTT. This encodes CASRKSGLATDTQYF.

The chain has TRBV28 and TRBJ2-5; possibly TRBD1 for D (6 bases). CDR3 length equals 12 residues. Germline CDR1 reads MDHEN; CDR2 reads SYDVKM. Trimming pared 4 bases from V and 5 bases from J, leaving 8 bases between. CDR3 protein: CASSSGEETQYF. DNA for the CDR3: TGTGCCAGCAGTTCAGGGGAGGAGACCCAGTACTTC. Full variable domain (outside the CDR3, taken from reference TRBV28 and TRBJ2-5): DVKVTQSSRYLVKRTGEKVFLECVQDMDHENMFWYRQDPGLGLRLIYFSYDVKMKEKGDIPEGYSVSREKKERFSLILESASTNQTSMYLCASSSGEETQYFGPGTRLLVL.